This record concerns one TCR beta chain sequence. This clone has only one observation. The antigen it binds to is not known. Nothing much larger sits one base from this clone, and base qualities are not available. These data belong to a study of blood T cell repertoires in COVID-19 (TCRdb year 2020). With respect to the entire study: The collaborator samples originated in the United States, Italy and Spain and spanned the acute and convalescent phases of COVID-19. The material from the prospective study consisted of cDNA or gDNA derived from T cells, B-cell-depleted T cells, or PBMCs. Subjects who had been exposed to COVID-19, were actively infected with it, or had recovered from it provided the deeply sampled blood TCRbeta repertoires that made up the dataset. The repertoires were made available in a free public database intended to serve as a resource for research on the immune response to SARS-CoV-2. The samples were drawn from two sources: the first 160 participants of the ongoing ImmuneRACE study, and over 950 subjects contributed by 6 global collaborators. A de-identified subject ID, COVID-19 status, age in years and sex were almost always included in the sample metadata. Where available, HLA class I and class II types were obtained from metadata supplied by the sample provider rather than from assay-based typing.

As encoded in the germline V gene, CDR1 is KGHSH while CDR2 is LQKENI. V is reduced by 3 bases and J by 3 bases, leaving a spacing of 9 bases between them. Spanning cysteine to phenylalanine, the CDR3 consists of 14 amino acids. The DNA shown is the 42-base CDR3, in frame from base 1. TCRbeta CDR3 regions were amplified from genomic DNA by means of the immunoSEQ Assay, a bias-controlled multiplex PCR. From the authors' description of their analysis: Nucleated cell counts per sample were estimated from amplification of reference gene primers within the assay. To quantify the absolute abundance of each unique TCRbeta CDR3 rearrangement, sequence reads were collapsed and filtered. For each sample, productive Simpson clonality was calculated by taking the square root of Simpson's diversity index across productive rearrangements. Sourced from immuneACCESS, this table was stored by TCRdb with only in-frame sequences that have V and J called. A share of the clones is absent; for the studies checked, an unresolved V gene accounts for under half, and the remainder has no known explanation. For V, J and clone size, that table is used; D and trimming come from the DNA. Counted in this sample were about 380,000 clones; 88% of them appeared once. The top ten constitute around 1.2% of the sample.

Study-wide conclusions, independent of this receptor: How much clinical and demographic metadata was included differed by source and by participant, and the metadata was provided uncurated.

Participants in the prospective study were aged about 18 to 95 years, lived in 20 to 25 United States geographic areas, and enrolled through a virtual design. Cohort assignment in the prospective study relied on participant-reported clinical history from a screening survey and a study questionnaire. Recovered participants in ImmuneRACE Cohort 3 were defined as having two consecutive negative NP/OP PCR tests, clearance from a healthcare professional, or resolution of symptoms. Each participant in the prospective study had whole blood, serum and a nasopharyngeal or oropharyngeal swab collected by mobile phlebotomists. Participants in the prospective study had the option to provide additional blood draws and questionnaires over a roughly two-month period. Prospective study blood samples were shipped either frozen or at room temperature before DNA extraction.

The clonotype originates from a woman between 18 and 29 years old who had recovered from COVID-19. The sequencing input was PBMCs or T cells enriched from blood (not recorded which). Recombination connected TRBV18 to TRBJ2-1, with no confident D gene call. Read as DNA, the sequence is TGTGCCAGCTCACCTTTGCCAGGCTACAATGAGCAGTTCTTC. Its protein is CASSPLPGYNEQFF.